The present T cell receptor beta chain was sequenced within a study of T-cell memory formation after mild COVID-19. Study results and caveats: Prior to infection, memory already included some responding clones, suggesting cross-reactive memory joined.

Using its own MiXCR run on the 5' RACE reads, TCRdb lists one record per CDR3 protein. The sample contains about 560,000 distinct CDR3 sequences, about a sixth of which appear only once. This clonotype was seen a few times. Its antigen is not identified. The length of the CDR3 is 14 residues. Germline V lookup: CDR1 SQVTM, CDR2 ANQGSEA. Trimming removed 7 bases at V and 2 bases at J, with 16 bases between. This TCR was recovered from an adult woman who had mild COVID-19 (a few samples of this study predate the infection). Cell type and time point are not known. Sequenced material: PBMCs or a T cell subset sorted from them (not recorded which). This chain uses TRBV29-1 with TRBJ2-3; D assignment may be TRBD1 or TRBD2 (5 bases each). The CDR3 here is CSGDSGRNTDTQYF. As DNA, the CDR3 is TGCAGCGGGGATTCGGGGCGGAACACAGATACGCAGTATTTT.